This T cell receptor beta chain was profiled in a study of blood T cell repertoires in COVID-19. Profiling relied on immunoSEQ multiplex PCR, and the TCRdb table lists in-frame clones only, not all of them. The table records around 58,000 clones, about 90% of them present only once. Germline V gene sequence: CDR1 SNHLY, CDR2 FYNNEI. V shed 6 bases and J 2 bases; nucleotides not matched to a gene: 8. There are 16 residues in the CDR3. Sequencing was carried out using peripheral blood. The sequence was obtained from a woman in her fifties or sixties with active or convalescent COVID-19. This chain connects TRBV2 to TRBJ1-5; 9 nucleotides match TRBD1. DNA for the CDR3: TGTGCCAGCAGCCCCAGGCGGGACAGGGGCAATCAGCCCCAGCATTTT. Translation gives CASSPRRDRGNQPQHF.